This T cell receptor beta chain was profiled in a study of cytotoxic CD8 clonotypes in ibrutinib-treated CLL. Background on the study: After median around 68 months, around 15 stayed in remission, some twelve progressed; responses some 25 partial, 2 complete.

This clone was found a few times. The V end lost 6 bases, the J end lost 7 bases, and 19 bases lay between the germline ends. This CDR3 has 16 residues. Germline CDR1 is PRHDT and CDR2 is FYEKMQ (reference sequence). The table came from immunoSEQ multiplex PCR; TCRdb's copy has only in-frame clones and leaves some out. The sample contains nearly 50,000 clones, 45% to 60% of which appear only once. The receptor was derived from a human donor with chronic lymphocytic leukemia. The genes are TRBV13 and TRBJ1-6, with D tentatively TRBD1 (5 bases). This sample comprised PBMCs, obtained after 24 months of ibrutinib treatment. The CDR3: CASRNQGLDRNSPLHF. As DNA, the CDR3 is TGTGCCAGCAGAAACCAGGGACTGGACCGGAATTCACCCCTCCACTTT.